Presented here are 13 T cell receptor beta chains from one specimen sequenced in a study of graft-versus-host responses after intestinal transplantation. Assay: immunoSEQ multiplex PCR; the TCRdb copy retains only in-frame clones and omits some. Among about 88,000 clones, approximately 94% were seen once, and the ten largest hold about 0.2%. The antigens for these receptors are not known. The specimen comprised unstimulated CD4+ T cells sorted from spleen or lymph node cells, sampled before transplant. Receptors were obtained from a human donor who was the organ donor for an intestinal transplant.

The J gene is TRBJ1-2, the V gene TRBV5-4; D unclear. The CDR3 extends over 12 amino acids. The V end was cut by 4 bases, the J end by 8 bases, with 12 bases between. Looked up from germline, CDR1 is SGHNT and CDR2 is YYREEE (reference sequence). The CDR3 protein is CASSQDVRGYTF. CDR3 sequence (DNA): TGTGCCAGCAGCCAAGACGTGAGGGGCTACACCTTC. The full variable domain, rest sourced from reference TRBV5-4 and TRBJ1-2, is ETGVTQSPTHLIKTRGQQVTLRCSSQSGHNTVSWYQQALGQGPQFIFQYYREEENGRGNFPPRFSGLQFPNYSSELNVNALELDDSALYLCASSQDVRGYTFGSGTRLTVV.

The chain uses TRBV28 and TRBJ2-6; D uncertain. Germline assignment: CDR1 MDHEN and CDR2 SYDVKM. This CDR3 spans 15 amino acids. Trimming took 6 bases from V and 0 from J, leaving 9 bases between them. The CDR3 nucleotides read TGTGCCAGCAGGCGAAGCAGCTCTGGGGCCAACGTCCTGACTTTC. As protein: CASRRSSSGANVLTF.

This chain joins TRBV7-9 and TRBJ2-1; D is perhaps TRBD2 (6 bases). The germline V and J ends were trimmed by 2 bases and 10 bases, with 12 bases remaining between them. The CDR3 is 13 residues long. Germline V CDR1 and CDR2: SEHNR, FQNEAQ (reference sequence). CDR3 region: CASSLSASGEQFF. CDR3 nucleotide sequence: TGTGCCAGCAGCTTAAGCGCCAGCGGGGAGCAGTTCTTC. Supplemented by reference TRBV7-9 and TRBJ2-1, the full variable domain reads DTGVSQNPRHKITKRGQNVTFRCDPISEHNRLYWYRQTLGQGPEFLTYFQNEAQLEKSRLLSDRFSAERPKGSFSTLEIQRTEQGDSAMYLCASSLSASGEQFFGPGTRLTVL.

This clone came up once. V gene TRBV7-9 combines with J gene TRBJ1-2; no definite D call. CDR1 and CDR2 from the germline V gene are SEHNR and FQNEAQ (reference sequence). The CDR3 runs 14 residues. Trimming pared 1 base from V and 0 bases from J, leaving 6 bases between. CDR3 sequence reads: CASSLGGTNYGYTF. CDR3 coding DNA: TGTGCCAGCAGCTTAGGCGGAACTAACTATGGCTACACCTTC.

This clone was seen just once. At one end the junction does not follow the germline gene, possibly because of a read error. The V gene is TRBV5-4, the J gene TRBJ2-5; D unresolved. CDR3 length equals 15 residues. CDR1 SGHNT and CDR2 YYREEE come from the germline V gene (reference sequence). The CDR3 sequence is CVSSLSLADEETQYF. CDR3 DNA sequence: TGTGTCAGCAGCTTGTCCCTGGCAGACGAAGAGACCCAGTACTTC.

The CDR3 nucleotides are TGTGCCAGCAGTTATGACGGGGCGCGTCGTCATGGCTACACCTTC. Amino acid sequence: CASSYDGARRHGYTF. The V call is TRBV6-6, the J call TRBJ1-2; tentatively, D is TRBD1 (5 bases). Trimming stripped 3 bases from V and 6 bases from J, with 17 bases between. CDR3 length: 15 amino acids. Germline CDR1 and CDR2: MNHNY and SVGAGI (reference sequence).

This clone was counted once. This chain uses TRBV11-3 with TRBJ2-7, with a tentative D call TRBD2 (6 bases). Per the germline V gene, CDR1 is SGHNT and CDR2 is YENEEA. The V end lost 6 bases, the J end lost 2 bases, and 11 bases lay between the germline ends. The CDR3 length is 13 residues. The CDR3 reads CASRDYRAYEQYF. In nucleotides, the CDR3 is TGTGCCAGCAGGGACTACAGAGCCTACGAGCAGTACTTC.

This rearrangement joins TRBV10-3 to TRBJ2-1, with TRBD1 identical over 7 bases. The CDR3 has 16 residues. Germline values: CDR1 ENHRY, CDR2 SYGVKD. Trimming cost V 5 bases and J 7 bases; bases outside gene matches: 14. The CDR3 sequence is CAISITGASFGNEQFF. The DNA for the CDR3 is TGTGCCATCAGTATTACAGGGGCCAGCTTTGGGAATGAGCAGTTCTTC.

The chain employs TRBV29-1 and TRBJ1-6; 10 bases are a match to TRBD1. Germline values: CDR1 SQVTM, CDR2 ANQGSEA. This CDR3 region has 13 residues. With V trimmed by 6 bases and J by 8 bases, 4 bases remained unmatched. The CDR3 coding sequence is TGCAGCGTCAGACAGGGGGCAGATTCACCCCTCCACTTT. Translated, it gives CSVRQGADSPLHF.

The V and J genes are TRBV7-2 and TRBJ1-2; 10 nucleotides align to TRBD1. The CDR3 runs 15 residues. Unmatched junction bases numbered 6, after V lost 4 bases and J lost 4 bases. The germline V gene has CDR1 SGHTA and CDR2 FQGNSA. The CDR3 nucleotides are TGTGCCAGCAGCTCTAGACAGGGGGCCATCTATGGCTACACCTTC. This sequence encodes CASSSRQGAIYGYTF.

The rearrangement joins TRBV9 to TRBJ1-3; D not certain. V was trimmed by 2 bases and J by 1 base, leaving 13 bases between them. The CDR3 runs 16 residues. Germline V gene data show CDR1 as SGDLS and CDR2 as YYNGEE. In nucleotides, the CDR3 is TGTGCCAGCAGCGTTGGTCAGTTCATATCTGGAAACACCATATATTTT. It codes for CASSVGQFISGNTIYF.

The chain employs TRBV6-6 and TRBJ1-2; 8 bases line up with TRBD1. V shed 6 bases and J 0 bases; nucleotides not matched to a gene: 6. The CDR3 has 15 amino acids. CDR1 is MNHNY and CDR2 is SVGAGI in the germline V gene (reference sequence). CDR3: CASSRPGQANYGYTF. Written as DNA, the CDR3 is TGTGCCAGCAGCCGGCCGGGACAGGCTAACTATGGCTACACCTTC.

This rearrangement joins TRBV2 to TRBJ2-3; D may be TRBD2 (5 bases). Germline loops: CDR1 SNHLY, CDR2 FYNNEI. V was pared by 8 bases and J by 4 bases, with 13 bases between. This CDR3 is built from 13 residues. CDR3: CASASGLPDTQYF. As DNA, the CDR3 is TGTGCCAGCGCCAGCGGACTTCCAGATACGCAGTATTTT.